These 31 T cell receptor beta chains came from one sample sequenced in a study of T-cell memory formation after mild COVID-19. TCRdb used MiXCR to reprocess the 5' RACE reads, holding one entry per CDR3 protein. This sample has some 160,000 distinct CDR3 sequences, with roughly 28% found just once. Sequences were obtained from PBMCs or a T cell subset sorted from them (not recorded which). These receptors originate from an adult woman who had mild COVID-19 (a few samples of this study predate the infection). Cell type and time point are not known.

The V call is TRBV14, the J call TRBJ2-4, with a weak D call TRBD2 (5 bases). The CDR3 spans 14 residues. Trimming took 2 bases from V and 5 from J, leaving 10 bases between them. Germline CDR1 reads SGHDN; CDR2 reads FVKESK. The CDR3 sequence: CASSQRLMENIQYF. DNA for the CDR3: TGTGCCAGCAGCCAACGACTAATGGAAAACATTCAGTACTTC.

This clonotype was seen a few times. V usage is TRBV7-2 and J usage is TRBJ2-3, with 7 bases that match TRBD2. The CDR3 has 16 amino acids. Germline CDR1 SGHTA, CDR2 FQGNSA. V dropped 8 bases and J dropped 1; count of bases not matched to a gene: 12. DNA for the CDR3: TGTGCCAGCCGTATCGGGGTACTAGCGCGCACAGATACGCAGTATTTT. It is translated as CASRIGVLARTDTQYF. Full variable domain (rest looked up from reference TRBV7-2 and TRBJ2-3): GAGVSQSPSNKVTEKGKDVELRCDPISGHTALYWYRQSLGQGLEFLIYFQGNSAPDKSGLPSDRFSAERTGGSVSTLTIQRTQQEDSAVYLCASRIGVLARTDTQYFGPGTRLTVL.

The V call is TRBV29-1, the J call TRBJ2-3; 7 nucleotides line up with TRBD1. This CDR3 has 13 residues. Germline trimming cut 6 bases from V and 0 bases from J; bases unmatched to any gene: 3. CDR1 and CDR2 from the germline V gene are SQVTM and ANQGSEA. The CDR3 bases are TGCAGCGTACACAGGGGTAGCACAGATACGCAGTATTTT. Its translation is CSVHRGSTDTQYF.

Only a few counts were recorded for this clonotype. The rearrangement joins TRBV7-6 to TRBJ2-1; D possibly corresponds to TRBD2 (5 bases). The CDR3 runs 15 residues. V gave up 5 bases and J gave up 8 bases, with 19 bases separating them. Germline values: CDR1 SGHVS, CDR2 FNYEAQ. The CDR3 is CASSPIGLRADEQFF. Written as DNA, the CDR3 is TGTGCCAGCAGCCCAATAGGACTCCGGGCGGATGAGCAGTTCTTC.

In its sample, this clonotype was seen a few times. The chain is built from TRBV12-5 and TRBJ2-1, with D uncertain. Trimming removed 1 base from V and 8 bases from J, with 6 bases in between. CDR3 length: 12 amino acids. CDR1 and CDR2 from the germline V gene are LGHNT and FRNRAP. The chain's CDR3 is CASGLERHEQFF. In nucleotides, the CDR3 is TGTGCTAGTGGTTTGGAGCGTCATGAGCAGTTCTTC.

This clonotype was counted only a few times. The chain has TRBV5-5 and TRBJ1-1; tentative D call: TRBD1 (5 bases). Germline CDR1 and CDR2: SGHKS and YYEKEE (reference sequence). CDR3 size: 15 residues. V lost 3 bases, J lost 3 bases, and 15 bases lay in between. The CDR3 bases are TGTGCCAGCAGCTGGGACTCCGGGCGGGACACTGAAGCTTTCTTT. Translated: CASSWDSGRDTEAFF.

This clonotype was observed a handful of times. The rearrangement uses TRBV6-1 and TRBJ2-3, with TRBD2 matching 7 bases. Germline V gives CDR1 MNHNS, CDR2 SASEGT. The ends lost 7 bases at V and 0 bases at J; junction bases unmatched: 4. This CDR3 is 14 amino acids long. CDR3 in amino acids: CASTLSGSTDTQYF. DNA of the CDR3: TGTGCCAGCACCCTTAGCGGGAGCACAGATACGCAGTATTTT.

The table lists this clonotype with a count of one. The chain employs TRBV9 and TRBJ2-3; TRBD2 agrees at 7 bases. The CDR3 consists of 19 residues. Germline V gene sequence: CDR1 SGDLS, CDR2 YYNGEE. After removal of 0 bases from V and 0 bases from J, the junction contained 13 bases not matched to a gene. The chain's CDR3 is CASSVATASGSFSTDTQYF. CDR3 DNA: TGTGCCAGCAGCGTAGCTACGGCTAGCGGAAGTTTTAGCACAGATACGCAGTATTTT.

This rearrangement joins TRBV12-3 or TRBV12-4 to TRBJ2-5; weak D call: TRBD1 (6 bases). This CDR3 is 15 amino acids long. The germline V and J ends were trimmed by 1 base and 1 base, with 10 bases remaining between them. CDR3 in amino acids: CASSLGDNRQETQYF. DNA of the CDR3: TGTGCCAGCAGTTTAGGGGACAACCGCCAAGAGACCCAGTACTTC.

This clonotype was found once. This chain connects TRBV4-3 to TRBJ2-3; D unclear. Looked up from germline, CDR1 is LGHNA and CDR2 is YSLEER. CDR3 length equals 15 residues. V gave up 6 bases and J gave up 6 bases, with 19 bases separating them. This CDR3 reads CASRLGPGRPDTQYF. The CDR3 nucleotides read TGCGCCAGCAGGCTAGGACCGGGCCGCCCCGATACGCAGTATTTT.

V gene TRBV7-9 combines with J gene TRBJ2-2, with 10 bases that match TRBD2. V shed 4 bases and J 3 bases; nucleotides not matched to a gene: 5. This CDR3 spans 16 amino acids. Germline V lookup: CDR1 SEHNR, CDR2 FQNEAQ (reference sequence). The CDR3 protein is CASSSERGGDTGELFF. CDR3 nucleotides: TGTGCCAGCAGCTCCGAGCGGGGGGGCGACACCGGGGAGCTGTTTTTT.

This clonotype has just a few counts. This rearrangement joins TRBV12-3 or TRBV12-4 to TRBJ2-5, with 7 nucleotides matching TRBD2. This CDR3 has 15 amino acids. Trimming took 4 bases from V and 5 from J; bases not matched to a gene: 10. The chain's CDR3 is CASSSQWTRGETQYF. The CDR3 DNA reads as TGTGCCAGCAGTTCCCAGTGGACTAGAGGGGAGACCCAGTACTTC.

This clonotype appeared a single time. The rearrangement uses TRBV20-1 and TRBJ1-5, with unresolved D. Germline CDR1 reads DFQATT; CDR2 reads SNEGSKA (reference sequence). CDR3 length: 16 residues. Trimming left V 0 bases short and J 3 bases short, with 15 bases between. This chain's CDR3 is CSAREDVGSYNQPQHF. CDR3 in DNA: TGCAGTGCTAGAGAGGATGTCGGTTCCTACAATCAGCCCCAGCATTTT.

In this sample, this clonotype turned up a few times. This chain connects TRBV5-1 to TRBJ2-7, with 8 bases lining up with TRBD1. The V and J ends lost 4 bases and 0 bases, in that order; junction bases with no gene match: 6. The germline V gene has CDR1 SGHRS and CDR2 YFSETQ. This CDR3 has 15 residues. Here the CDR3 DNA reads TGCGCCAGCAGCCATGGACAGGGCCTCTCCTACGAGCAGTACTTC. This encodes CASSHGQGLSYEQYF.

The chain joins TRBV20-1 to TRBJ2-7; 12 positions agree with TRBD2. Trimming cost V 4 bases and J 1 base; bases outside gene matches: 5. Germline values: CDR1 DFQATT, CDR2 SNEGSKA (reference sequence). This CDR3 has 15 residues. CDR3 DNA: TGCAGTGCTAACAGCGGACTAGCGGGATCCTACGAGCAGTACTTC. Encoded protein: CSANSGLAGSYEQYF.

This clonotype appeared a few times. This rearrangement joins TRBV6-1 to TRBJ1-2; D uncertain. Trimming stripped 1 base from V and 3 bases from J, with 6 bases between. CDR1 and CDR2 (germline): MNHNS, SASEGT. CDR3 length: 13 amino acids. The CDR3, as DNA: TGTGCCAGCAGTGAAGGGGTTTACTATGGCTACACCTTC. Its protein product is CASSEGVYYGYTF.

The chain uses TRBV4-3 and TRBJ1-1, with unresolved D. The CDR3 is made up of 18 amino acids. From germline, CDR1 is LGHNA and CDR2 YSLEER. Trimming cost V 2 bases and J 4 bases, with 23 bases left between them. CDR3: CASSQNSLVGIYPTEAFF. The CDR3, as DNA: TGCGCCAGCAGCCAAAATTCCCTGGTTGGCATATATCCCACTGAAGCTTTCTTT.

This clonotype was recorded a few times. V is TRBV9 and J is TRBJ2-3, with D unresolved. In germline, CDR1 is SGDLS, CDR2 YYNGEE. CDR3 length: 13 amino acids. V lost 2 bases and J 3 bases, leaving 7 bases between the germline ends. CDR3 nucleotide sequence: TGTGCCAGCAGCGTCGGGCCAACAGATACGCAGTATTTT. Encoded protein: CASSVGPTDTQYF. Looking up the rest from reference TRBV9 and TRBJ2-3 gives the full variable domain: DSGVTQTPKHLITATGQRVTLRCSPRSGDLSVYWYQQSLDQGLQFLIQYYNGEERAKGNILERFSAQQFPDLHSELNLSSLELGDSALYFCASSVGPTDTQYFGPGTRLTVL.

This clonotype appeared many times. The chain recombines TRBV12-3 or TRBV12-4 with TRBJ2-5; a possible D gene is TRBD2 (5 bases). Trimming removed 3 bases at V and 2 bases at J, with 10 bases between. The CDR3 extends over 14 amino acids. CDR3: CASSLPRTQETQYF. In DNA form, the CDR3 reads TGTGCCAGCAGTTTGCCCCGGACTCAAGAGACCCAGTACTTC.

The chain combines TRBV12-3 or TRBV12-4 with TRBJ2-2; the match to TRBD1 covers 9 bases. Unmatched junction bases numbered 7, after V lost 2 bases and J lost 6 bases. The CDR3 has 16 residues. In nucleotides, the CDR3 is TGTGCCAGCAGTTTAACCGGGACAGGGTCTTCCGGGGAGCTGTTTTTT. Translating gives CASSLTGTGSSGELFF.

The chain joins TRBV4-3 to TRBJ1-1; unclear D gene. The ends were cut back, 0 bases at V and 1 base at J, with 12 bases in the middle. The CDR3 consists of 16 residues. Germline V lookup: CDR1 LGHNA, CDR2 YSLEER. This chain's CDR3 is CASSQDPWAENTEAFF. CDR3 coding DNA: TGCGCCAGCAGCCAAGATCCGTGGGCAGAGAACACTGAAGCTTTCTTT.

This clonotype was counted a few times. The CDR3 DNA reads TGTGCCAGCAGTCCTACGGGACTCCTCGACCCTAACTATGGCTACACCTTC. Amino acids: CASSPTGLLDPNYGYTF. The chain links TRBV12-3 or TRBV12-4 to TRBJ1-2; D may be TRBD1 (5 bases). Trimming shortened V by 5 bases and J by 0 bases, and 19 bases separated the two germline ends. The CDR3 runs to 17 residues.

This clonotype was observed a handful of times. V and J are TRBV7-2 and TRBJ2-5; D is uncertain. Trimming took off 3 bases at V and 3 bases at J, with 5 bases between the two ends. CDR1 is SGHTA and CDR2 is FQGNSA in the germline V gene. CDR3 size: 12 residues. As DNA, the CDR3 is TGTGCCAGCAGCTTGGGGAAAGAGACCCAGTACTTC. It is translated as CASSLGKETQYF.

This clonotype occurred many times. The chain couples TRBV24-1 to TRBJ1-2; a weak D match, TRBD1 (6 bases). Germline V gene data show CDR1 as KGHDR and CDR2 as SFDVKD. The CDR3 contains 14 residues. V lost 4 bases, J lost 6 bases, and 14 bases lay in between. The CDR3 DNA reads as TGTGCCACCAGTGACGGACAGTTCTGGAATGGCTACACCTTC. Amino acid sequence: CATSDGQFWNGYTF.

The chain recombines TRBV7-9 with TRBJ2-7; 7 bases agree with TRBD1. The V and J ends lost 2 bases and 1 base, in that order; junction bases with no gene match: 5. The germline CDR1 and CDR2 sequences are SEHNR and FQNEAQ (reference sequence). The CDR3 extends over 15 amino acids. The CDR3 bases are TGTGCCAGCAGCTTAATAGGGGGCACATCCTACGAGCAGTACTTC. Its protein is CASSLIGGTSYEQYF.

The CDR3 DNA sequence: TGTGCCAGTAGTGTGTCCGGGACTACACCCAATGAGCAGTTCTTC. The encoded protein is CASSVSGTTPNEQFF. This chain uses TRBV19 with TRBJ2-1; 7 positions agree with TRBD2. J gave up 6 bases and V 5 bases, and 10 bases lay outside the gene matches. CDR1 LNHDA and CDR2 SQIVND come from the germline V gene (reference sequence). This CDR3 contains 15 residues.

This clonotype was seen more than once but under ten times. This chain joins TRBV25-1 and TRBJ2-3, with TRBD1 identical over 7 bases. With V trimmed by 3 bases and J by 5 bases, 5 bases remained unmatched. Per the germline V gene, CDR1 is MGHDK and CDR2 is SYGVNS. The CDR3 length is 14 residues. DNA for the CDR3: TGTGCCAGCAGTGACGCGACAGGGATAGATACGCAGTATTTT. Its translation is CASSDATGIDTQYF. Combining the CDR3 with reference TRBV25-1 and TRBJ2-3 gives the whole variable domain EADIYQTPRYLVIGTGKKITLECSQTMGHDKMYWYQQDPGMELHLIHYSYGVNSTEKGDLSSESTVSRIRTEHFPLTLESARPSHTSQYLCASSDATGIDTQYFGPGTRLTVL.

The chain carries TRBV5-8 and TRBJ1-1; perhaps TRBD1 as D (6 bases). Germline CDR1 is SGHTS and CDR2 is YDEGEE. The V end was cut by 2 bases, the J end by 4 bases, with 18 bases between. The CDR3 is made up of 16 amino acids. The DNA for the CDR3 is TGTGCCAGCAGCTTACAGCCGACAGGCTTGCTCACTGAAGCTTTCTTT. Translated: CASSLQPTGLLTEAFF.

The V and J genes are TRBV6-2 or TRBV6-3 and TRBJ1-5, with D perhaps matching TRBD1 (5 bases). This CDR3 contains 15 residues. The germline V gene has CDR1 MNHEY and CDR2 SVGEGT. Trimming removed 6 bases from V and 4 bases from J, with 16 bases in between. CDR3 in DNA: TGTGCCAGCAGAAAAACGGGACCTCTAAATCAGCCCCAGCATTTT. This sequence encodes CASRKTGPLNQPQHF.

The V gene is TRBV4-1, the J gene TRBJ2-7; TRBD2 is a possible D gene (5 bases). Trimming pared 0 bases from V and 3 bases from J, leaving 15 bases between. The CDR3 length is 16 residues. The germline V gene has CDR1 MGHRA and CDR2 YSYEKL. The CDR3 is CASSQDFAGKGYEQYF. In DNA, the CDR3 is TGCGCCAGCAGCCAAGATTTCGCCGGGAAGGGCTACGAGCAGTACTTC.

V and J are TRBV5-6 and TRBJ2-3; no clear D. V gave up 6 bases and J gave up 5 bases, with 16 bases separating them. Germline values: CDR1 SGHDT, CDR2 YYEEEE. The CDR3 sequence is 14 residues long. The CDR3 loop reads CASISVRRLDTQYF. CDR3 sequence (DNA): TGTGCCAGCATCAGCGTCCGACGCCTAGATACGCAGTATTTT.